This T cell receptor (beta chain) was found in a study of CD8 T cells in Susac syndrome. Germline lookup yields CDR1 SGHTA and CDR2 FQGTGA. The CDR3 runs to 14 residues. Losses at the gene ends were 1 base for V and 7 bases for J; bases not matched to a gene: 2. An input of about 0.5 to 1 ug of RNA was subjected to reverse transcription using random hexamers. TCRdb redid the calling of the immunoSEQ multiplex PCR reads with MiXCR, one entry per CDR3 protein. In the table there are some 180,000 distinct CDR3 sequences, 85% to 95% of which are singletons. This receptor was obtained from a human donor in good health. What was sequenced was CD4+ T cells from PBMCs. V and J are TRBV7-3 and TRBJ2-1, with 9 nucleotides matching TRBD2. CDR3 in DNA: TGTGCCAGCAGCTTAAGCGGGGGGGATAATGAGCAGTTCTTC. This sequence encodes CASSLSGGDNEQFF.